These 7 T cell receptor beta chains were sequenced from one sample in a study of blood T cell repertoires in COVID-19. Profiling relied on immunoSEQ multiplex PCR, and the TCRdb table lists in-frame clones only, not all of them. The repertoire includes roughly 100,000 clones, around 75% of them detected once, and 15% to 20% sits in the top ten. Sequenced input: peripheral blood. The receptors derive from an elderly woman with active or convalescent COVID-19.

This chain links TRBV5-1 with TRBJ2-1; a weak D match, TRBD2 (7 bases). Looked up from germline, CDR1 is SGHRS and CDR2 is YFSETQ. This CDR3 has 16 residues. V gave up 0 bases and J gave up 4 bases, with 14 bases separating them. The DNA for the CDR3 is TGCGCCAGCAGCTTGGACGGGCGGGGGCTTTACAATGAGCAGTTCTTC. Translating gives CASSLDGRGLYNEQFF. Full variable domain (missing parts from reference TRBV5-1 and TRBJ2-1): KAGVTQTPRYLIKTRGQQVTLSCSPISGHRSVSWYQQTPGQGLQFLFEYFSETQRNKGNFPGRFSGRQFSNSRSEMNVSTLELGDSALYLCASSLDGRGLYNEQFFGPGTRLTVL.

The chain has TRBV18 and TRBJ2-7, with D uncertain. Germline V gene sequence: CDR1 KGHSH, CDR2 LQKENI. Trimming removed 3 bases from V and 4 bases from J, with 13 bases in between. This CDR3 has 14 residues. The CDR3 DNA follows: TGTGCCAGCTCACCTCCCGTGGTAGATTACGAGCAGTACTTC. It encodes CASSPPVVDYEQYF.

J is TRBJ2-5 and V is TRBV30, with 12 bases identical to TRBD2. V lost 2 bases and J lost 4; bases outside the gene matches: 2. This CDR3 is 14 amino acids long. Germline loops: CDR1 GTSNPN, CDR2 SVGIG (reference sequence). CDR3 protein: CAWSTTSGGETQYF. In DNA, the CDR3 is TGTGCCTGGAGTACGACTAGCGGGGGAGAGACCCAGTACTTC.

The rearrangement links TRBV5-6 to TRBJ2-5, with 7 nucleotides matching TRBD1. V shed 3 bases, J shed 4 bases, and the junction held 6 bases outside the gene matches. CDR1 and CDR2 (germline): SGHDT, YYEEEE. This CDR3 has 14 residues. The CDR3 nucleotides are TGTGCCAGCAGCTCTACAGGGGTGGGAGAGACCCAGTACTTC. Translation gives CASSSTGVGETQYF.

CDR3 bases: TGTGCCAGCAGTACAGGGAGCTCTGGAAACACCATATATTTT. It yields the protein CASSTGSSGNTIYF. The gene calls are TRBV6-6 and TRBJ1-3, with D tentatively TRBD1 (6 bases). Per germline, CDR1 MNHNY and CDR2 SVGAGI (reference sequence). The length of the CDR3 is 14 residues. V dropped 5 bases and J dropped 0 bases, with 8 bases sitting between them.

This clone was found once. This chain links TRBV6-1 with TRBJ2-7; TRBD1 agrees at 9 bases. From germline, CDR1 is MNHNS and CDR2 SASEGT. The CDR3 is 14 amino acids. The V and J ends lost 2 bases and 6 bases, in that order; junction bases with no gene match: 5. The CDR3 nucleotides read TGTGCCAGCAGTGAATTACAGGGGGCAGGCGAGCAGTACTTC. Encoded protein: CASSELQGAGEQYF.

The rearrangement joins TRBV5-4 to TRBJ1-1, with D possibly matching TRBD1 (6 bases). Trimming took 4 bases from V and 8 from J, leaving 18 bases between them. Germline loops: CDR1 SGHNT, CDR2 YYREEE (reference sequence). The CDR3 totals 14 residues. The CDR3 DNA reads TGTGCCAGCAGCCCCCCAAACCGACAGGACGAAGCTTTCTTT. It is translated as CASSPPNRQDEAFF.